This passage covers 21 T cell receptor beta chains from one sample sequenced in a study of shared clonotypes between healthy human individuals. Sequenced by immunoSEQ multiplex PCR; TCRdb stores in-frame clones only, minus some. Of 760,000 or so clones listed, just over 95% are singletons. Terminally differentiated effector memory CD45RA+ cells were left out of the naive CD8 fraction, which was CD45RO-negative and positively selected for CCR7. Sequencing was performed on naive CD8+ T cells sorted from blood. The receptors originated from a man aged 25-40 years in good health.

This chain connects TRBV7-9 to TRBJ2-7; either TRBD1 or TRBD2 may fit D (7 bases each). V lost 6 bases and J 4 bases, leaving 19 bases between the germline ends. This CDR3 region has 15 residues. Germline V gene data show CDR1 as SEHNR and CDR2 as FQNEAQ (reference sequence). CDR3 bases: TGTGCCAGCAGGCAGGGGGGGCAGGGGAGGTACGAGCAGTACTTC. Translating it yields CASRQGGQGRYEQYF.

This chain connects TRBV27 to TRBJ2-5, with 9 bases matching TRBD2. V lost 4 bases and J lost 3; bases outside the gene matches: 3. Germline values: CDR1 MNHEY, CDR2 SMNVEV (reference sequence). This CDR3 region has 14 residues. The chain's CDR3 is CASSSVAGEETQYF. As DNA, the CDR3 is TGTGCCAGCAGTTCCGTAGCGGGAGAAGAGACCCAGTACTTC.

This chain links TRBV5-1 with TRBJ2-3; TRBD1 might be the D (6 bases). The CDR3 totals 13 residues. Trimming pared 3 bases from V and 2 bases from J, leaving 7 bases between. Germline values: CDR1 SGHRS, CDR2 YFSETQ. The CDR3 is CASSWTDTDTQYF. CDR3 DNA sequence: TGCGCCAGCAGCTGGACAGACACAGATACGCAGTATTTT.

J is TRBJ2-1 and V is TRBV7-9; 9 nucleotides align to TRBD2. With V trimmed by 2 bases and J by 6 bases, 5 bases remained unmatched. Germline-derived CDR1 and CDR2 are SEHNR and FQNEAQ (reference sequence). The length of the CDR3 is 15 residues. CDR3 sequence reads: CASSLLAGTGNEQFF. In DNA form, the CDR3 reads TGTGCCAGCAGCTTACTAGCGGGGACCGGCAATGAGCAGTTCTTC.

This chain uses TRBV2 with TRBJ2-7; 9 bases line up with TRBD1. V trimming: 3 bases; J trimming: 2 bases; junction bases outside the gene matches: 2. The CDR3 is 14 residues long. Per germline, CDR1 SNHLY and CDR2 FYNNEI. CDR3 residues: CASSDGTGTYEQYF. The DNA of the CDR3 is TGTGCCAGCAGTGATGGGACAGGGACCTACGAGCAGTACTTC.

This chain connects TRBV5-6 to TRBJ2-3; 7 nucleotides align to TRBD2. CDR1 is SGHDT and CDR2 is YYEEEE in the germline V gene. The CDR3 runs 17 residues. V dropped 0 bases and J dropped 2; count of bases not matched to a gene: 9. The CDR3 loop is CASSLAAGDYSTDTQYF. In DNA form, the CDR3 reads TGTGCCAGCAGCTTGGCCGCGGGAGACTACTCCACAGATACGCAGTATTTT.

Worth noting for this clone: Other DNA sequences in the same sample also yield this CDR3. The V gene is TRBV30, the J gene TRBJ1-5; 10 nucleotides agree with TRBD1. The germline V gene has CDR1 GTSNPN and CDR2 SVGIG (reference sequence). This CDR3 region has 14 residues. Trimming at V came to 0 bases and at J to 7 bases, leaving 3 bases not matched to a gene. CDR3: CAWSVGQGVQPQHF. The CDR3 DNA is TGTGCCTGGAGTGTAGGACAGGGGGTACAGCCCCAGCATTTT.

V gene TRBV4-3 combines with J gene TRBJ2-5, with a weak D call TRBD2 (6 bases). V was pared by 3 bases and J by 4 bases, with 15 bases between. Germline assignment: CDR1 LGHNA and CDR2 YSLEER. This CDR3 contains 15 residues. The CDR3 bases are TGCGCCAGCAGCCATCTCTTGGGGGGTTCAGAGACCCAGTACTTC. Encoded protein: CASSHLLGGSETQYF.

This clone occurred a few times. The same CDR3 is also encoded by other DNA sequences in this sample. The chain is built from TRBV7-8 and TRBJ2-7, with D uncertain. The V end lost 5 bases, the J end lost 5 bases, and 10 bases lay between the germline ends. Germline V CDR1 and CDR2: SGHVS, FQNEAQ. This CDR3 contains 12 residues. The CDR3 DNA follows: TGTGCCAGCAGCCCAAGGGTAGACGAGCAGTACTTC. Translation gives CASSPRVDEQYF. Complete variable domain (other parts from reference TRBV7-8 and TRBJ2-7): GAGVSQSPRYKVAKRGQDVALRCDPISGHVSLFWYQQALGQGPEFLTYFQNEAQLDKSGLPSDRFFAERPEGSVSTLKIQRTQQEDSAVYLCASSPRVDEQYFGPGTRLTVT.

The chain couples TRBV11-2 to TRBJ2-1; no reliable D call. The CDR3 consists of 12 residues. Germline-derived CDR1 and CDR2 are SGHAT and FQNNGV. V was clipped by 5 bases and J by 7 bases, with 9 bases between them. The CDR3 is CASSTYRNEQFF. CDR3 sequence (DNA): TGTGCCAGCAGCACCTACCGGAATGAGCAGTTCTTC.

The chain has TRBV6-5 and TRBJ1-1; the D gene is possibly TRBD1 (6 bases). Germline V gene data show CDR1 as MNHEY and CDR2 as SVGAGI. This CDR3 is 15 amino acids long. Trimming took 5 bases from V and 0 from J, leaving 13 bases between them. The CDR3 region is CASSPSQGMNTEAFF. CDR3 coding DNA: TGTGCCAGCAGTCCTTCACAGGGCATGAACACTGAAGCTTTCTTT.

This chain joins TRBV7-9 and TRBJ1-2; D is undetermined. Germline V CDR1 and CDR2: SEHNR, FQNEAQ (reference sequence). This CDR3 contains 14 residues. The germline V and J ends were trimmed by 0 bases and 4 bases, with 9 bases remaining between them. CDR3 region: CASSLAHSGYGYTF. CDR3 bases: TGTGCCAGCAGCTTAGCGCATAGTGGCTATGGCTACACCTTC.

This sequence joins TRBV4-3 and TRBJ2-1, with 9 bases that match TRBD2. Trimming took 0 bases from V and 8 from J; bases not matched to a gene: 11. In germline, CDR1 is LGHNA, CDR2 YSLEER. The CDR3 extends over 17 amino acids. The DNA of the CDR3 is TGCGCCAGCAGCCAAGAACCATTAGCGGGAGTTTACCATGAGCAGTTCTTC. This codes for CASSQEPLAGVYHEQFF.

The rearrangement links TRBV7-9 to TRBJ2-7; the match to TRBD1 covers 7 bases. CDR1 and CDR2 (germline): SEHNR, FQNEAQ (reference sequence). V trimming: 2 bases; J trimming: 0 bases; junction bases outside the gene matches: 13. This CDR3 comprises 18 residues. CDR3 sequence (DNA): TGTGCCAGCAGCTTACCAACGCCGGGACAGCTCCGCTCCTACGAGCAGTACTTC. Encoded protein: CASSLPTPGQLRSYEQYF.

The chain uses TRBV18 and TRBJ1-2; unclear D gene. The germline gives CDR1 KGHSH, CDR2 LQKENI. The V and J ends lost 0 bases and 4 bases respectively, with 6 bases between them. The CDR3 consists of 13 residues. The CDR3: CASSPPPGYGYTF. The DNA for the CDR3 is TGTGCCAGCTCACCACCTCCTGGCTATGGCTACACCTTC.

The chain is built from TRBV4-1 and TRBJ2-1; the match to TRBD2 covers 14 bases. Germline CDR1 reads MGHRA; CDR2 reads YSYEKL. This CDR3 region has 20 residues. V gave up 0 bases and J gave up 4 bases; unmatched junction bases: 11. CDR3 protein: CASSQESGLAGGPGYNEQFF. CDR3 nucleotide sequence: TGCGCCAGCAGCCAAGAATCCGGACTAGCGGGAGGCCCGGGGTACAATGAGCAGTTCTTC.

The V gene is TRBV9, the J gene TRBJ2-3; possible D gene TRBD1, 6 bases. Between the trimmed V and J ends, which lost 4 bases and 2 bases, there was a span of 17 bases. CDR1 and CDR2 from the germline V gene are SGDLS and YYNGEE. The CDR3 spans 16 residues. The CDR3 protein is CASSSRQGYSTDTQYF. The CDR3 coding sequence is TGTGCCAGCAGCTCTCGCCAGGGGTATTCCACAGATACGCAGTATTTT.

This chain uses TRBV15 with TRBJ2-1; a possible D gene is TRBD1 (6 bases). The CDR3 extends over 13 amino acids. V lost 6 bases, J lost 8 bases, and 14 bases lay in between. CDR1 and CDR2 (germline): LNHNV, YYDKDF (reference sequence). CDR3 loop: CATSETGRDEQFF. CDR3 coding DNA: TGTGCCACCAGTGAAACAGGGCGCGATGAGCAGTTCTTC.

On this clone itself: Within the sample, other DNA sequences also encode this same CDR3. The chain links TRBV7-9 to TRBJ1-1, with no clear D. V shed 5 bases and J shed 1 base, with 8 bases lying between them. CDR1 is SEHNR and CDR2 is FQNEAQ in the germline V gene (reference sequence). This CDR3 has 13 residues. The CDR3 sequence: CASSPTGNTEAFF. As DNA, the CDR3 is TGTGCCAGCAGCCCGACGGGGAACACTGAAGCTTTCTTT.

CDR3 region: CASSSYGGLEQYF. In nucleotides, the CDR3 is TGTGCCAGCAGCTCCTACGGGGGACTCGAGCAGTACTTC. The chain employs TRBV7-2 and TRBJ2-7; tentative D call: TRBD2 (6 bases). V lost 4 bases to trimming and J lost 6 bases, with 13 bases between them. This CDR3 has 13 amino acids. CDR1 is SGHTA, CDR2 FQGNSA, per germline.

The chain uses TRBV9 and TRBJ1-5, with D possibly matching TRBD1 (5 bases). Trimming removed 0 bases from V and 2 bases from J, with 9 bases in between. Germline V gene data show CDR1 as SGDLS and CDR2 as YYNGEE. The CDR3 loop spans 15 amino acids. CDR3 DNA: TGTGCCAGCAGCGTAGGGGGGAGGCGCAATCAGCCCCAGCATTTT. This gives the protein CASSVGGRRNQPQHF.